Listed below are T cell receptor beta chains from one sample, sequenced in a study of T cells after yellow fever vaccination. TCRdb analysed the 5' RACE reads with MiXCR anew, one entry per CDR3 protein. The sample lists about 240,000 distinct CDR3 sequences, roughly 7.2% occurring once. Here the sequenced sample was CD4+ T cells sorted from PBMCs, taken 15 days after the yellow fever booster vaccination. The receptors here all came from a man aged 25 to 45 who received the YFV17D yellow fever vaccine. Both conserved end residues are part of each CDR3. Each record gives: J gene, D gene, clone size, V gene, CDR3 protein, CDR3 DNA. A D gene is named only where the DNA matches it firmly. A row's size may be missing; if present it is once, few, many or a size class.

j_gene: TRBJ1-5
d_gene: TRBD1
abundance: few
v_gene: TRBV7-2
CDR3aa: CASSRQGNGNQPQHF
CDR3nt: TGTGCCAGCAGCCGACAGGGGAATGGCAATCAGCCCCAGCATTTT

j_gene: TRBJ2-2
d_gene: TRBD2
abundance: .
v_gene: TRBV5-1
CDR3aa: CASSLRTSGRDPTGELFF
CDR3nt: TGCGCCAGCAGCTTGCGGACTAGCGGGAGAGACCCCACCGGGGAGCTGTTTTTT

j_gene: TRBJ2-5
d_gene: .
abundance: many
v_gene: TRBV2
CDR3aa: CASSWSGSQETQYF
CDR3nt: TGTGCCAGCAGTTGGTCGGGGTCTCAAGAGACCCAGTACTTC

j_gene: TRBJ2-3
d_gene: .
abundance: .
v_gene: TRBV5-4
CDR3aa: CASSPLGGEDTQYF
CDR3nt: TGTGCCAGCAGCCCCCTGGGGGGCGAAGATACGCAGTATTTT

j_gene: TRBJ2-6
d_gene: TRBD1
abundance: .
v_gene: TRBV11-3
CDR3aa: CASSITGTAGSGANVLTF
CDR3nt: TGTGCCAGCAGCATAACCGGGACAGCTGGCTCTGGGGCCAACGTCCTGACTTTC

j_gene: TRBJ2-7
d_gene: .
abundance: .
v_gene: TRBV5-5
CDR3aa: CASSLRSETTYEQYF
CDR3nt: TGTGCCAGCAGCTTGCGTTCCGAGACTACCTACGAGCAGTACTTC

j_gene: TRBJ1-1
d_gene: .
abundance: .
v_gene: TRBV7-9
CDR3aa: CASSFPSTGNTEAFF
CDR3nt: TGTGCCAGCAGCTTCCCGTCTACAGGAAACACTGAAGCTTTCTTT

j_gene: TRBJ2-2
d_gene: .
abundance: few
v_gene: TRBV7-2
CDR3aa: CASSLTLARTGELFF
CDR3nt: TGTGCCAGCAGCTTGACACTAGCTCGGACCGGGGAGCTGTTTTTT

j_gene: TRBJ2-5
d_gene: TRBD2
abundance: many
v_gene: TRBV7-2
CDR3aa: CASSMGLAEETQYF
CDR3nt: TGTGCCAGCAGCATGGGACTAGCGGAAGAGACCCAGTACTTC

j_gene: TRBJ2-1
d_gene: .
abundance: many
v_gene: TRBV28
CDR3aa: CASTQYNEQFF
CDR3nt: TGTGCCAGCACCCAGTACAATGAGCAGTTCTTC

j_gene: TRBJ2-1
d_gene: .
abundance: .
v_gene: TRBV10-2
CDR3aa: CASRVLEYNEQFF
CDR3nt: TGCGCCAGCCGGGTACTGGAATACAATGAGCAGTTCTTC

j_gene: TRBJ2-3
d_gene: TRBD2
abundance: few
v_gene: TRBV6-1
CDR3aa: CASREGGTNTDTQYF
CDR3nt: TGTGCCAGCAGGGAAGGTGGGACTAACACAGATACGCAGTATTTT

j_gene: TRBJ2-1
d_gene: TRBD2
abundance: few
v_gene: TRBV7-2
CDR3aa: CASSLAGLARFGQFF
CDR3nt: TGTGCCAGCAGCTTAGCGGGACTAGCGAGATTCGGGCAGTTCTTC

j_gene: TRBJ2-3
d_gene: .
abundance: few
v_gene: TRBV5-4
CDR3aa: CASSVASGVGTDTQYF
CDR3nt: TGTGCCAGCAGCGTCGCTTCAGGGGTCGGGACAGATACGCAGTATTTT

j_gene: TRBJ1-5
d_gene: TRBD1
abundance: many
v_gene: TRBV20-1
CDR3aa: CSARTPGQGVDWPQHF
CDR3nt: TGCAGTGCTAGAACCCCGGGACAGGGGGTTGATTGGCCCCAGCATTTT

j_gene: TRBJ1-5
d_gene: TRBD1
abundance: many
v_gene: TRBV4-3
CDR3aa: CASSQDPTGGGQPQHF
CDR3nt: TGCGCCAGCAGCCAAGACCCCACAGGGGGAGGTCAGCCCCAGCATTTT

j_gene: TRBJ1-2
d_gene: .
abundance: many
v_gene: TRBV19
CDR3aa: CASKQGAANYGYTF
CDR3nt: TGTGCCAGTAAACAGGGAGCAGCTAACTATGGCTACACCTTC

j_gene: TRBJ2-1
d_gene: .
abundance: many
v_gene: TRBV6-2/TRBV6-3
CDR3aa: CASTQMVGYNEQFF
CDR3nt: TGTGCCAGCACCCAGATGGTTGGGTACAATGAGCAGTTCTTC

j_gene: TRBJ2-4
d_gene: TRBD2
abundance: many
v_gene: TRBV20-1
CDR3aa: CSARGPSAGGQNIQYF
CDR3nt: TGCAGTGCTAGAGGTCCTTCAGCGGGAGGGCAAAACATTCAGTACTTC

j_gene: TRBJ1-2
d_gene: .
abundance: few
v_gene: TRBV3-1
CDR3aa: CASTFFGSNYGYTF
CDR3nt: TGTGCCAGCACCTTCTTCGGGTCTAACTATGGCTACACCTTC

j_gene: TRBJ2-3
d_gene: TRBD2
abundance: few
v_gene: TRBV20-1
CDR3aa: CSSGDGRTDTQYF
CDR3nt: TGCAGTTCCGGGGACGGGAGGACAGATACGCAGTATTTT

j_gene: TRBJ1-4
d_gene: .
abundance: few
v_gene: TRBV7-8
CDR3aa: CASSNYQATNEKLFF
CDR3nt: TGTGCCAGCAGCAACTACCAGGCAACTAATGAAAAACTGTTTTTT

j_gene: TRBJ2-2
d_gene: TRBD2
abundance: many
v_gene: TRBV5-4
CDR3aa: CASSPSGRPNTGELFF
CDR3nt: TGTGCCAGCAGCCCGAGCGGGAGGCCCAACACCGGGGAGCTGTTTTTT

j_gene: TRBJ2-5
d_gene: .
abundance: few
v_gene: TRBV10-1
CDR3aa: CASSVGGGKTQYF
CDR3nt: TGCGCCAGCAGTGTGGGGGGAGGAAAGACCCAGTACTTC

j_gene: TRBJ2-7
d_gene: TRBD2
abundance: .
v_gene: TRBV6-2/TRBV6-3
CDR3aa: CASSYRTSGRFAQYF
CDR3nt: TGTGCCAGCAGTTACCGAACTAGCGGGAGGTTTGCGCAGTACTTC

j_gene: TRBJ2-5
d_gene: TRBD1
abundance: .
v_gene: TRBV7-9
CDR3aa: CASSSGQGAETQYF
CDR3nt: TGTGCCAGCAGCTCCGGACAGGGGGCCGAGACCCAGTACTTC

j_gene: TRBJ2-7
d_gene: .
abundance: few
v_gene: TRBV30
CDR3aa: CAWSLRSREQYF
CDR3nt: TGTGCCTGGAGCCTCAGATCCAGAGAGCAGTACTTC

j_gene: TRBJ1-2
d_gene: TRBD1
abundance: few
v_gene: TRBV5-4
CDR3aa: CASSLRDRAYGYTF
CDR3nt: TGTGCCAGCAGTTTAAGGGACAGGGCCTATGGCTACACCTTC

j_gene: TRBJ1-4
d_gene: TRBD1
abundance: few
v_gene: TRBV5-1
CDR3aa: CASSRGQGWATNEKLFF
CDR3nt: TGCGCCAGCAGCAGAGGACAGGGTTGGGCAACTAATGAAAAACTGTTTTTT

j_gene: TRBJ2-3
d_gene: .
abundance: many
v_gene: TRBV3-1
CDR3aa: CASRGPGDTQYF
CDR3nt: TGTGCCAGCAGGGGCCCTGGGGATACGCAGTATTTT

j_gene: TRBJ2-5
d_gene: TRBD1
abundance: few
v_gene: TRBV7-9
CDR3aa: CASSLSTGGSETQYF
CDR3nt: TGTGCCAGCAGTTTATCGACAGGGGGCAGTGAGACCCAGTACTTC

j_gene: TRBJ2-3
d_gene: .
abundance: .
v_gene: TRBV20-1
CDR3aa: CSADPGTYLRDTQYF
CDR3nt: TGCAGTGCTGACCCCGGGACTTACCTCCGCGATACGCAGTATTTT

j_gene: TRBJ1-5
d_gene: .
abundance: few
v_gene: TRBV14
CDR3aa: CASSHTARTADYCGNQPQHF
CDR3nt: TGTGCCAGCAGCCATACAGCCCGGACAGCGGACTATTGCGGTAATCAGCCCCAGCATTTT

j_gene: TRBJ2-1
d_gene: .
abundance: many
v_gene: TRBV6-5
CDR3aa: CASRSWYNEQFF
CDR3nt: TGTGCCAGCAGGTCCTGGTACAATGAGCAGTTCTTC

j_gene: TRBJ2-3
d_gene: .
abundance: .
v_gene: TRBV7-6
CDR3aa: CGSSLLAISPPDTQYF
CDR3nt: TGTGGCAGCAGCTTATTAGCGATTTCCCCCCCAGATACGCAGTATTTT

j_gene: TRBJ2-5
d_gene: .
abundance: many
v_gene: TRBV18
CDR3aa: CASSPPNTLAAQETQYF
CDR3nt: TGTGCCAGCTCACCACCGAACACTTTAGCGGCACAAGAGACCCAGTACTTC

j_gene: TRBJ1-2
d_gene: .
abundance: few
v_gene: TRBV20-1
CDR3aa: CSATTQGNYGYTF
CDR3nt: TGCAGTGCCACTACGCAGGGGAACTATGGCTACACCTTC

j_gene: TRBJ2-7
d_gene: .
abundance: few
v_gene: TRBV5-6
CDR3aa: CASSFPGVNEQYF
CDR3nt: TGTGCCAGCAGCTTTCCAGGGGTAAACGAGCAGTACTTC

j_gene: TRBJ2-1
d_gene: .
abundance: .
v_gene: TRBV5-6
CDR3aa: CASSWGPGARPYNEQFF
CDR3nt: TGTGCCAGCAGCTGGGGACCAGGGGCGAGGCCATACAATGAGCAGTTCTTC

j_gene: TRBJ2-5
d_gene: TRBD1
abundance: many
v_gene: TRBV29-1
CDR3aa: CSGITGGDETQYF
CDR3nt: TGCAGCGGTATTACAGGGGGCGATGAGACCCAGTACTTC

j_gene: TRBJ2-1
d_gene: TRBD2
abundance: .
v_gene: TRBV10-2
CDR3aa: CASRGTSGPYNEHFF
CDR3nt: TGCGCCAGCCGGGGGACTAGCGGGCCCTATAATGAGCACTTCTTC

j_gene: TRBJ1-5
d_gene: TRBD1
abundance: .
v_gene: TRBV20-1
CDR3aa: CSASPGTGARNQPQHF
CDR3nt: TGCAGTGCTAGTCCCGGGACAGGGGCCCGCAATCAGCCCCAGCATTTT

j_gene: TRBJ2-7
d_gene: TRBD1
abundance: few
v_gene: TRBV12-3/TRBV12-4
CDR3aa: CASSFPGGEQYF
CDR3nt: TGTGCCAGCAGTTTTCCAGGGGGCGAGCAGTACTTC

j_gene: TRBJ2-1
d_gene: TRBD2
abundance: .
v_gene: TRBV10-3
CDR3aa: CAISNQGVTSGRSNEQFF
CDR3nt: TGTGCCATCAGCAACCAGGGTGTAACTAGCGGGAGGTCCAATGAGCAGTTCTTC

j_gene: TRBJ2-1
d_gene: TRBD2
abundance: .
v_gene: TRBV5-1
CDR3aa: CASSQSMTSGPYNEQFF
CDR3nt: TGCGCCAGCAGCCAATCCATGACTAGCGGCCCATACAATGAGCAGTTCTTC

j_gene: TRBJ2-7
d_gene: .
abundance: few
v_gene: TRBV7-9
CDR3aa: CASSRSRGVGLPYEQYF
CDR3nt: TGTGCCAGCAGCCGTAGTAGGGGGGTAGGTCTTCCCTACGAGCAGTACTTC

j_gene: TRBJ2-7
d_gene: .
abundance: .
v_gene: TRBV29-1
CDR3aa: CSVEDRGYEQYF
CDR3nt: TGCAGCGTTGAAGACAGGGGATACGAGCAGTACTTC

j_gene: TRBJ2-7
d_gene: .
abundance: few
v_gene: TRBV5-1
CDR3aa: CASSLALGRLSYEQYF
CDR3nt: TGCGCCAGCAGCTTGGCCTTGGGCAGGTTGAGCTACGAGCAGTACTTC

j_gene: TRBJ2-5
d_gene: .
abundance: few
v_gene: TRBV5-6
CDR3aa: CASSRPGQQETQYF
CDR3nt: TGTGCCAGCAGCAGGCCGGGACAACAAGAGACCCAGTACTTC